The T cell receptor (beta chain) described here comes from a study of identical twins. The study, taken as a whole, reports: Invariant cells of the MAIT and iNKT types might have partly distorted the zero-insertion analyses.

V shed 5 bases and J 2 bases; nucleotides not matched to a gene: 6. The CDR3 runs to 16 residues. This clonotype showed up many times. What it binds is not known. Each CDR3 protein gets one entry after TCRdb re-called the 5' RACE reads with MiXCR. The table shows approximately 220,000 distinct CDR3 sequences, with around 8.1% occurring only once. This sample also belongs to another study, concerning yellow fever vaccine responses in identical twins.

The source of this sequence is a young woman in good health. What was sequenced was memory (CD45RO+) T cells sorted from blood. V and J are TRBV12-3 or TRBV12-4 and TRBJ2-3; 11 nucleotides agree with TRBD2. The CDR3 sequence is CASSQRLAGITDTQYF. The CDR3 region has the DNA TGTGCCAGCAGTCAAAGACTAGCGGGAATCACAGATACGCAGTATTTT.